This T cell receptor (beta chain) was sequenced in a study of a mutant IDH1 vaccine in newly diagnosed glioma. As for the study in general: V12 corresponded to week 35 and V13 to week 47.

This clone was detected only once. Its antigen is unidentified. The time point denotes: week 35, safety follow-up. In the vaccine, a single dose held 300 ug of the mutant IDH1 20-mer peptide, along with topical imiquimod. Profiling relied on immunoSEQ multiplex PCR, and the TCRdb table lists in-frame clones only, not all of them. The data show tens of thousands of clones, with roughly 86% seen just once and roughly 14% held by the top ten. V lost 6 bases and J 2 bases, leaving 11 bases between the germline ends. In germline, CDR1 is MNHEY, CDR2 SVGAGI. CDR3 size: 13 residues. This sequence was found in a man aged 25-40 years with glioma. Specimen: PBMCs, collected from a glioma patient whose treatment included an IDH1 peptide vaccine. The gene calls are TRBV6-5 and TRBJ2-7; D not certain. In DNA, the CDR3 is TGTGCCAGCAGCCTTAATACCCCCTACGAGCAGTACTTC. Amino acid sequence: CASSLNTPYEQYF.